This T cell receptor beta chain comes out of a study of CD4 T cells in relation to SARS-CoV-2 and coronaviruses. Across the whole study: The HLA restriction of the shared crossreactive spike epitopes was mapped.

The unexposed donors gave CD4+ T cells in 2011-2018, prior to COVID-19. The cells were cultured for over eight days before CD4+ T cells were isolated. The V segment lost 7 bases and the J segment 9 bases; nucleotides outside the gene matches: 16. In germline, CDR1 is ENHRY, CDR2 SYGVKD. The CDR3 contains 16 residues. With regard to this clone: The antigen is undetermined.

Sequencing used immunoSEQ multiplex PCR; TCRdb keeps in-frame clones, though not all of them. The sample has about 21,000 clones, 76% seen once. The clonotype was recovered from a human donor in good health. The rearrangement joins TRBV10-3 to TRBJ2-1, with 9 bases fitting TRBD1. The specimen was CD4+ T cells from PBMCs, cultured in vitro. For the CDR3, the DNA is TGTGCCATCATGAAACAGGGGGCGACCGCTTCAGGTGAGCAGTTCTTC. It specifies CAIMKQGATASGEQFF.